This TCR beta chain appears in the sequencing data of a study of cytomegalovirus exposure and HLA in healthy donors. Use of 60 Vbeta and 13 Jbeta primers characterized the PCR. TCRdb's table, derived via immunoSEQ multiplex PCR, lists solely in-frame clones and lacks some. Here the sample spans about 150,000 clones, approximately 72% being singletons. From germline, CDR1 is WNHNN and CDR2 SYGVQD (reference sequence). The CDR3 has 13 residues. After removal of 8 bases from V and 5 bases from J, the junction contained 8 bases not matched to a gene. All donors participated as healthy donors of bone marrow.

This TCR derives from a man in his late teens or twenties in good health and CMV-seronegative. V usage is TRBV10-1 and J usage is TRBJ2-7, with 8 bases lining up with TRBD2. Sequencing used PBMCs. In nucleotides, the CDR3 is TGCGCCAGCTCCCTAGGACTAGCAGACGAGCAGTACGTC. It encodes CASSLGLADEQYV.